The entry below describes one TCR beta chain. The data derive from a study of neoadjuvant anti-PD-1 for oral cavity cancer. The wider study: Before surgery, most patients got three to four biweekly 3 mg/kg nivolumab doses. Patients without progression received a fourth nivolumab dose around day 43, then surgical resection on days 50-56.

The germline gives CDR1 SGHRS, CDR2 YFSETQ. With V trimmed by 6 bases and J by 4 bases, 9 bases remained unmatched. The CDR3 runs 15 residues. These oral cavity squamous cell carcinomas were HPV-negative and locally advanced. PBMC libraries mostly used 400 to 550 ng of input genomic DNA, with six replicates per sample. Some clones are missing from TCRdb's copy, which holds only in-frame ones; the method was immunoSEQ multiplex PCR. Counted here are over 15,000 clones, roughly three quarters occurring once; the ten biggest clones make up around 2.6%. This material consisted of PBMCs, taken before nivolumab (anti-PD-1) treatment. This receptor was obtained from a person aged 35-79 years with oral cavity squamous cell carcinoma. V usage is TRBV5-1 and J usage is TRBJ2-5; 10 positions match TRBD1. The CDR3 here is CASMRGQGLGETQYF. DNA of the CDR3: TGCGCCAGCATGCGGGGACAGGGGCTTGGAGAGACCCAGTACTTC.